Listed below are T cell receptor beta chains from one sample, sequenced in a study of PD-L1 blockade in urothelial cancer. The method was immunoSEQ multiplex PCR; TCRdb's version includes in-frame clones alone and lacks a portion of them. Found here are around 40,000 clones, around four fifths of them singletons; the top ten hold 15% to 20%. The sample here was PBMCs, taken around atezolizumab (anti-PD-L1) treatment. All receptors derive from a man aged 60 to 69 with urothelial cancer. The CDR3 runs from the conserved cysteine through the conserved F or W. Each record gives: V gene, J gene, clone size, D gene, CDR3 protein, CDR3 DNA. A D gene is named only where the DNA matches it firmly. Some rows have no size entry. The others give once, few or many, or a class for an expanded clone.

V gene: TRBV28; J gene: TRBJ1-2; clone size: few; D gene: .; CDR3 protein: CASSHRGGPNYGYTF; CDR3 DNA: TGTGCCAGCAGCCACCGGGGGGGACCTAACTATGGCTACACCTTC
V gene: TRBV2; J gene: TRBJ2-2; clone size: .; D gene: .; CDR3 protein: CASSGTTVTGELFF; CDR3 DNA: TGTGCCAGCAGTGGAACGACAGTAACCGGGGAGCTGTTTTTT
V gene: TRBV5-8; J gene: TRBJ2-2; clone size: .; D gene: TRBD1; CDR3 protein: CASSLGQGVTGELFF; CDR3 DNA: TGTGCCAGCAGCTTGGGACAGGGGGTTACCGGGGAGCTGTTTTTT
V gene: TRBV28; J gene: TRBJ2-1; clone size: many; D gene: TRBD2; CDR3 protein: CASSLWTTSGRYNEQFF; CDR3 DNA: TGTGCCAGCAGTTTATGGACGACTAGCGGGCGGTACAATGAGCAGTTCTTC
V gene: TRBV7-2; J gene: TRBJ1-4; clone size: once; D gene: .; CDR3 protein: CASSLERQGGEKLFF; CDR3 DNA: TGTGCCAGCAGCTTAGAGCGGCAAGGAGGTGAAAAACTGTTTTTT
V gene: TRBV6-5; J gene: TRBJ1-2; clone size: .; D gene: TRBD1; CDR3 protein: CASSYNRGDGYTF; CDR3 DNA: TGTGCCAGCAGTTATAACAGGGGGGATGGCTACACCTTC
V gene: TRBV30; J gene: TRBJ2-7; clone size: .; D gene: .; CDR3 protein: CAWSVGGSAEQYF; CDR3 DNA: TGTGCCTGGAGTGTAGGAGGATCTGCCGAGCAGTACTTC
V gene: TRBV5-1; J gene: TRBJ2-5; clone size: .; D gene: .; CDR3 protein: CASSGQLQETQYF; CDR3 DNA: TGCGCCAGCAGCGGACAGCTCCAAGAGACCCAGTACTTC
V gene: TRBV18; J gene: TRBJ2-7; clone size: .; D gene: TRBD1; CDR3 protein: CASSPEQGLVEQYF; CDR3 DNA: TGTGCCAGCTCACCGGAACAGGGGTTGGTCGAGCAGTACTTC
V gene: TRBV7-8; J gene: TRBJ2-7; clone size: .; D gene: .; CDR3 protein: CASSLDGGLYEQYF; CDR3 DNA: TGTGCCAGCAGCTTAGACGGGGGGCTCTACGAGCAGTACTTC
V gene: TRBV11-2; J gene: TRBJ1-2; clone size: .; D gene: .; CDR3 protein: CASSFTRDISAHYGYTF; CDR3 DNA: TGTGCCAGCAGCTTCACCCGGGACATCTCGGCGCACTATGGCTACACCTTC
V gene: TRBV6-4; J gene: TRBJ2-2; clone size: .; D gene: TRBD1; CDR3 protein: CASTEGPGQGTGELFF; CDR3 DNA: TGTGCCAGCACTGAGGGACCGGGACAGGGCACCGGGGAGCTGTTTTTT
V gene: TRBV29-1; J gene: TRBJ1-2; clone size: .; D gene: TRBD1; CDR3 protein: CSVEDPRTGTYGYTF; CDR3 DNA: TGCAGCGTTGAAGATCCTCGGACAGGGACCTATGGCTACACCTTC
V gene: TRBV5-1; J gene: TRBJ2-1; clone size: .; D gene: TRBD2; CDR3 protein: CASKREILDEQFF; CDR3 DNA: TGCGCCTCAAAGCGGGAGATACTCGATGAGCAGTTCTTC
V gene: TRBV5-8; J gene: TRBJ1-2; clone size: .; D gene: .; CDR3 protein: CASSLDSQGGYTF; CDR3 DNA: TGTGCCAGCAGCTTGGACAGCCAAGGAGGCTACACCTTC
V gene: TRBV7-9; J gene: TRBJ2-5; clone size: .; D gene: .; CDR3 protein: CASSPDLILKGTQYF; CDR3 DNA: TGTGCCAGCAGCCCGGACTTAATCCTCAAGGGGACCCAGTACTTC
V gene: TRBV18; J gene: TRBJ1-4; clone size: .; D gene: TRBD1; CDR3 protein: CASSPPGQGATNEKLFF; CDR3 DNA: TGTGCCAGCTCACCACCGGGACAGGGGGCGACTAATGAAAAACTGTTTTTT